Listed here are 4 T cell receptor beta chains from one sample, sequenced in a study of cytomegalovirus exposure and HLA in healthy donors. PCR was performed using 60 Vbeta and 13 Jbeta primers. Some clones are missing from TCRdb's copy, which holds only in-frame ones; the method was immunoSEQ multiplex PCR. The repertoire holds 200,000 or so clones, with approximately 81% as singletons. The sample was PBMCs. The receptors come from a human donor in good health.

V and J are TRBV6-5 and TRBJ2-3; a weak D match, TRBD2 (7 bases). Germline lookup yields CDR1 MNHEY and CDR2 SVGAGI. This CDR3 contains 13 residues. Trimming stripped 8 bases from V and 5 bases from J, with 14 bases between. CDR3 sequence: CASLGGRGDTQYF. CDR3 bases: TGTGCCAGCTTAGGGGGGAGGGGAGATACGCAGTATTTT.

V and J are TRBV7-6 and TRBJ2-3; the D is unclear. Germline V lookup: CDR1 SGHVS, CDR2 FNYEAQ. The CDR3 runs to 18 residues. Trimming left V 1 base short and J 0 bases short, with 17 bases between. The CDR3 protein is CASSLVVLVAGSTDTQYF. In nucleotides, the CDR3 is TGTGCCAGCAGCTTAGTTGTCTTGGTAGCCGGGAGCACAGATACGCAGTATTTT. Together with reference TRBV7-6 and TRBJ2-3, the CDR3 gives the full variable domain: GAGVSQSPRYKVTKRGQDVALRCDPISGHVSLYWYRQALGQGPEFLTYFNYEAQQDKSGLPNDRFSAERPEGSISTLTIQRTEQRDSAMYRCASSLVVLVAGSTDTQYFGPGTRLTVL.

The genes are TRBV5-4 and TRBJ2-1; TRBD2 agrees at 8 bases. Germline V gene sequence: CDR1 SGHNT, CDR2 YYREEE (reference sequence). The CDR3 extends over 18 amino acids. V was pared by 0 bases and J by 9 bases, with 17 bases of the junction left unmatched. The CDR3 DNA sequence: TGTGCCAGCAGCTTGGGGCCCTCCGGGACTAGAGGGACGGTTGAGCAGTTCTTC. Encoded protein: CASSLGPSGTRGTVEQFF.

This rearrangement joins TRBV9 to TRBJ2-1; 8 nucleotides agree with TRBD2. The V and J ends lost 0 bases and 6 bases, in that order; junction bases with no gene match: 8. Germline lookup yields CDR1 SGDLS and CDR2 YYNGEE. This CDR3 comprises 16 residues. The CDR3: CASSVDPGGPGNEQFF. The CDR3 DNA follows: TGTGCCAGCAGCGTAGACCCGGGAGGGCCTGGCAATGAGCAGTTCTTC. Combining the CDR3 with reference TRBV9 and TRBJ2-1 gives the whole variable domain DSGVTQTPKHLITATGQRVTLRCSPRSGDLSVYWYQQSLDQGLQFLIQYYNGEERAKGNILERFSAQQFPDLHSELNLSSLELGDSALYFCASSVDPGGPGNEQFFGPGTRLTVL.